The 27 T cell receptor beta chains in this list originate from one sample, sequenced in a study of T cell repertoires in cytomegalovirus infection. TCRdb independently ran MiXCR on the reads; one entry per CDR3 protein. The sample contains approximately 500,000 distinct CDR3 sequences, 33% of which appear only once. Their recognized antigens are unknown. The sample was cultured PBMCs, taken from culture after CMV antigen stimulation. The receptors were gathered from a human donor in good health (CMV status not recorded). Some clones in this sample may be carry-over from other donors' samples.

A note on this clonotype: Being one base from a much bigger clone, this may be a read error. The chain uses TRBV11-1 and TRBJ2-7, with D maybe TRBD2 (6 bases). The germline gives CDR1 SGHAT, CDR2 FQDESV (reference sequence). V lost 2 bases and J 5 bases, leaving 7 bases between the germline ends. The CDR3 extends over 12 amino acids. The CDR3 is CASSLSGDEQYF. CDR3 DNA sequence: TGTGCCAGCAGCTTATCGGGGGACGAGCAGTACTTC.

This clonotype was observed a handful of times. V is TRBV10-3 and J is TRBJ2-3; TRBD1 might be the D (6 bases). V was cut by 4 bases and J by 4 bases, with 15 bases left in between. CDR1 ENHRY and CDR2 SYGVKD come from the germline V gene. CDR3 size: 15 residues. CDR3 nucleotide sequence: TGTGCCATCAGTGTGGATCAGGGGATTGCAGATACGCAGTATTTT. As protein: CAISVDQGIADTQYF.

This clonotype has only a few counts. The V call is TRBV30, the J call TRBJ2-7; D is perhaps TRBD2 (5 bases). Per germline, CDR1 GTSNPN and CDR2 SVGIG (reference sequence). Trimming took off 0 bases at V and 7 bases at J, with 7 bases between the two ends. This CDR3 has 11 amino acids. The CDR3, as DNA: TGTGCCTGGAGTGTACAGCGGGAGCAGTACTTC. Protein: CAWSVQREQYF.

The table lists this clonotype with many counts. The V and J genes are TRBV7-2 and TRBJ2-7; perhaps TRBD2 as D (6 bases). The CDR3 is 15 amino acids. The germline gives CDR1 SGHTA, CDR2 FQGNSA. V was shortened by 1 base and J by 4 bases, with 14 bases between the two germline ends. The DNA of the CDR3 is TGTGCCAGCAGCTTAGAATCGGGGGACCCTTACGAGCAGTACTTC. It translates to CASSLESGDPYEQYF.

This clonotype appeared a few times. The V call is TRBV12-3 or TRBV12-4, the J call TRBJ1-1; a possible D gene is TRBD1 (6 bases). CDR3 size: 15 residues. The V gene lost 6 bases and the J gene lost 0 bases, with 14 bases spanning the gap. CDR3 loop: CASSQQDRLNTEAFF. The DNA for the CDR3 is TGTGCCAGCAGCCAACAGGACAGATTGAACACTGAAGCTTTCTTT.

This rearrangement joins TRBV12-3 or TRBV12-4 to TRBJ2-3; 8 bases map to TRBD1. Trimming at V came to 6 bases and at J to 0 bases, leaving 2 bases not matched to a gene. This CDR3 is built from 14 residues. This CDR3 reads CASRRQGSTDTQYF. In nucleotides, the CDR3 is TGTGCCAGCAGACGACAGGGGAGCACAGATACGCAGTATTTT.

The chain combines TRBV4-1 with TRBJ2-3, with D tentatively TRBD1 (5 bases). V gave up 0 bases and J gave up 2 bases, with 9 bases separating them. CDR3 length: 15 residues. Germline loops: CDR1 MGHRA, CDR2 YSYEKL. CDR3: CASSQDQGPTDTQYF. The CDR3 nucleotides read TGCGCCAGCAGCCAAGATCAGGGCCCCACAGATACGCAGTATTTT.

The chain links TRBV6-6 to TRBJ1-2; D call uncertain. V was shortened by 4 bases and J by 4 bases, with 16 bases between the two germline ends. Germline CDR1 and CDR2: MNHNY and SVGAGI (reference sequence). There are 15 residues in the CDR3. The CDR3 DNA sequence: TGTGCCAGCAGTTTTTGGGAGGGAGGCACCTATGGCTACACCTTC. This sequence encodes CASSFWEGGTYGYTF.

The chain joins TRBV5-5 to TRBJ2-3; possibly TRBD1 for D (6 bases). Germline lookup yields CDR1 SGHKS and CDR2 YYEKEE (reference sequence). V lost 0 bases and J 4 bases, leaving 12 bases between the germline ends. This CDR3 region has 15 residues. For the CDR3, the DNA is TGTGCCAGCAGCTTGGACTGGGGGCCGGCAGATACGCAGTATTTT. Translation: CASSLDWGPADTQYF.

The J gene is TRBJ1-6, the V gene TRBV12-3 or TRBV12-4; 8 bases are shared with TRBD1. The J segment lost 7 bases and the V segment lost 5 bases, leaving 4 bases of the junction unmatched. This CDR3 contains 14 residues. DNA for the CDR3: TGTGCCAGCAGTCAAAGGACAGGGAATTCACCCCTCCACTTT. This translates into CASSQRTGNSPLHF.

The chain has TRBV12-3 or TRBV12-4 and TRBJ2-7, with TRBD2 matching over 11 bases. V lost 6 bases and J lost 5; bases outside the gene matches: 6. The length of the CDR3 is 14 residues. In DNA, the CDR3 is TGTGCCAGCAGACTAGCGGGAGTCGCTAACGAGCAGTACTTC. Translated, it gives CASRLAGVANEQYF.

This clonotype was seen more than once but under ten times. This CDR3 is CASNPGWGRRSVNTEAFF. For the CDR3, the DNA is TGTGCCAGCAACCCTGGTTGGGGTCGGAGGTCGGTAAACACTGAAGCTTTCTTT. This rearrangement joins TRBV4-2 to TRBJ1-1; D gene unclear. The CDR3 has 18 residues. The V and J ends lost 7 bases and 2 bases respectively, with 26 bases between them. The V gene's germline CDR1 is LGHNA and CDR2 YNFKEQ.

The chain is built from TRBV6-6 and TRBJ2-1, with D uncertain. Trimming took 7 bases from V and 9 from J, leaving 10 bases between them. CDR1 is MNHNY, CDR2 SVGAGI, per germline (reference sequence). The CDR3 sequence is 11 residues long. Written as DNA, the CDR3 is TGTGCCAGCATGTGGGCTGGTGAGCAGTTCTTC. This translates into CASMWAGEQFF.

The DNA of the CDR3 is TGCAGTGCTAGAGAGGGGACTAGCGTTAACTACGAGCAGTACTTC. Its translation is CSAREGTSVNYEQYF. The rearrangement joins TRBV20-1 to TRBJ2-7; 10 nucleotides align to TRBD2. Germline lookup yields CDR1 DFQATT and CDR2 SNEGSKA (reference sequence). The CDR3 totals 15 residues. V gave up 0 bases and J gave up 3 bases; unmatched junction bases: 5.

In its sample, this clonotype was seen many times. CDR3 in DNA: TGTGCCAGCAGCTTAAAGCTAGCGGGCAAGGAGGATGATACGCAGTATTTT. Protein sequence: CASSLKLAGKEDDTQYF. The chain employs TRBV7-8 and TRBJ2-3, with 8 bases that match TRBD2. This CDR3 is 17 amino acids long. V dropped 2 bases and J dropped 6; count of bases not matched to a gene: 13. Germline V gene lookup returns CDR1 SGHVS and CDR2 FQNEAQ. Combining the CDR3 with reference TRBV7-8 and TRBJ2-3 gives the whole variable domain GAGVSQSPRYKVAKRGQDVALRCDPISGHVSLFWYQQALGQGPEFLTYFQNEAQLDKSGLPSDRFFAERPEGSVSTLKIQRTQQEDSAVYLCASSLKLAGKEDDTQYFGPGTRLTVL.

The chain joins TRBV20-1 to TRBJ1-2; unclear D gene. Germline loops: CDR1 DFQATT, CDR2 SNEGSKA (reference sequence). CDR3 length: 13 residues. Trimming shortened V by 7 bases and J by 0 bases, and 12 bases separated the two germline ends. The CDR3 spells CSVAEQPNYGYTF. Here the CDR3 DNA reads TGCAGTGTCGCGGAGCAGCCTAACTATGGCTACACCTTC.

This clonotype was seen at least ten times. This chain connects TRBV11-2 to TRBJ1-1; D gene unclear. Looked up from germline, CDR1 is SGHAT and CDR2 is FQNNGV. The CDR3 is made up of 14 amino acids. The V gene lost 1 base and the J gene lost 0 bases, with 6 bases spanning the gap. CDR3 in amino acids: CASSLGRLNTEAFF. CDR3 coding DNA: TGTGCCAGCAGCTTAGGGAGGTTGAACACTGAAGCTTTCTTT.

The chain joins TRBV10-3 to TRBJ2-1; D not resolved. The germline V gene has CDR1 ENHRY and CDR2 SYGVKD. The V gene lost 0 bases and the J gene lost 10 bases, with 22 bases spanning the gap. The CDR3 runs 17 residues. In DNA form, the CDR3 reads TGTGCCATCAGTGAGTCGAGCCCGGAAGGCCTGTTTTCCGAGCAGTTCTTC. Translated: CAISESSPEGLFSEQFF.

The rearrangement links TRBV10-3 to TRBJ2-1, with 10 bases identical to TRBD2. The CDR3 runs 14 residues. Germline CDR1 ENHRY, CDR2 SYGVKD. The J segment lost 9 bases and the V segment lost 3 bases, leaving 5 bases of the junction unmatched. CDR3 bases: TGTGCCATCAGTGATCCCAGCGGGGGGGGTGAGCAGTTCTTC. Translated: CAISDPSGGGEQFF.

This clonotype was counted between two and nine times. In DNA form, the CDR3 reads TGTGCCAGCAGACGGGACAGAAATCAGCCCCAGCATTTT. Translating it yields CASRRDRNQPQHF. The V gene is TRBV27, the J gene TRBJ1-5; 7 bases are a match to TRBD1. Germline V CDR1 and CDR2: MNHEY, SMNVEV (reference sequence). J gave up 4 bases and V 6 bases, and 3 bases lay outside the gene matches. CDR3 length: 13 amino acids.

The sample holds many counts of this clonotype. This chain uses TRBV7-2 with TRBJ1-1; D gene unclear. This CDR3 is 11 amino acids long. V shed 5 bases and J shed 8 bases, with 9 bases lying between them. The germline CDR1 and CDR2 sequences are SGHTA and FQGNSA. The CDR3 protein is CASSPGLEAFF. For the CDR3, the DNA is TGTGCCAGCAGCCCAGGACTGGAAGCTTTCTTT.

The chain links TRBV29-1 to TRBJ2-4; D remains unclear. The V end lost 4 bases, the J end lost 7 bases, and 8 bases lay between the germline ends. The CDR3 is made up of 11 amino acids. The germline gives CDR1 SQVTM, CDR2 ANQGSEA. This chain's CDR3 is CSVATWNIQYF. CDR3 sequence (DNA): TGCAGCGTTGCAACGTGGAACATTCAGTACTTC. Complete variable domain (other parts from reference TRBV29-1 and TRBJ2-4): SAVISQKPSRDICQRGTSLTIQCQVDSQVTMMFWYRQQPGQSLTLIATANQGSEATYESGFVIDKFPISRPNLTFSTLTVSNMSPEDSSIYLCSVATWNIQYFGAGTRLSVL.

The V gene is TRBV29-1, the J gene TRBJ1-1; D gene uncertain. Trimming removed 0 bases from V and 0 bases from J, with 5 bases in between. The CDR3 loop spans 13 amino acids. Germline V gives CDR1 SQVTM, CDR2 ANQGSEA. The CDR3 region has the DNA TGCAGCGTTGAAGAGGGTATGAACACTGAAGCTTTCTTT. Its translation is CSVEEGMNTEAFF. The complete variable domain, with remaining parts taken from reference TRBV29-1 and TRBJ1-1, reads SAVISQKPSRDICQRGTSLTIQCQVDSQVTMMFWYRQQPGQSLTLIATANQGSEATYESGFVIDKFPISRPNLTFSTLTVSNMSPEDSSIYLCSVEEGMNTEAFFGQGTRLTVV.

For the CDR3, the DNA is TGTGGGAGCAGCGAGGTCGTGAAATCCTACAATGAGCAGTTCTTC. Translating gives CGSSEVVKSYNEQFF. The rearrangement links TRBV28 to TRBJ2-1; no clear D. The CDR3 is 15 amino acids. Germline V gives CDR1 MDHEN, CDR2 SYDVKM.

This chain joins TRBV6-1 and TRBJ2-3; 10 bases agree with TRBD1. CDR1 is MNHNS, CDR2 SASEGT, per germline. The ends lost 6 bases at V and 3 bases at J; junction bases unmatched: 6. The CDR3 sequence is 15 residues long. The CDR3 spells CASRERDRGTDTQYF. In DNA form, the CDR3 reads TGTGCCAGCAGGGAGCGGGACAGGGGAACAGATACGCAGTATTTT.

This clonotype was detected many times. The V gene is TRBV7-2, the J gene TRBJ2-7; 8 positions agree with TRBD2. CDR1 and CDR2 from the germline V gene are SGHTA and FQGNSA. The V and J ends lost 6 bases and 0 bases, in that order; junction bases with no gene match: 7. The CDR3 covers 15 residues. The DNA for the CDR3 is TGTGCCAGCAGACCAACTAGCGGAAGCTCCTACGAGCAGTACTTC. The encoded protein is CASRPTSGSSYEQYF.

In this sample, this clonotype turned up a few times. The chain is built from TRBV12-3 or TRBV12-4 and TRBJ1-2, with 12 positions matching TRBD1. This CDR3 has 15 residues. Trimming cost V 3 bases and J 8 bases; bases outside gene matches: 7. The CDR3 here is CASSFSGTGGLGYTF. The CDR3 DNA follows: TGTGCCAGCAGTTTCTCCGGGACAGGGGGCTTGGGCTACACCTTC.